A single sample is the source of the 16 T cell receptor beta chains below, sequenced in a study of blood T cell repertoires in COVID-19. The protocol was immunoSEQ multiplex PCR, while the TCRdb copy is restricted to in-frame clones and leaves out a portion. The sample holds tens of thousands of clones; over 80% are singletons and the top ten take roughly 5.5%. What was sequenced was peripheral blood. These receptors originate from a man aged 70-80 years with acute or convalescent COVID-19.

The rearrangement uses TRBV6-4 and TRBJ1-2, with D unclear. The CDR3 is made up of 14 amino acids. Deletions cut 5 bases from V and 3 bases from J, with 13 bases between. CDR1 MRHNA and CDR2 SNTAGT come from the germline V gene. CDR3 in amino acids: CASSRDLGDYGYTF. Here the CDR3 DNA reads TGTGCCAGCAGTCGGGATCTCGGGGACTATGGCTACACCTTC.

The CDR3 sequence: CASSPGLAGTGEETQYF. CDR3 DNA: TGTGCCAGCAGCCCGGGACTAGCGGGGACGGGGGAAGAGACCCAGTACTTC. J is TRBJ2-5 and V is TRBV2, with TRBD2 matching 13 bases. Germline values: CDR1 SNHLY, CDR2 FYNNEI. V lost 6 bases, J lost 3 bases, and 10 bases stayed unmatched. The CDR3 length is 17 residues.

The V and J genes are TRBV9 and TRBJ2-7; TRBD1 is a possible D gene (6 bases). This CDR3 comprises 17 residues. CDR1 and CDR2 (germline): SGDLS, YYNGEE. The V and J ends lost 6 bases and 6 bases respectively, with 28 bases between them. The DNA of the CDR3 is TGTGCCAGCACGAAGGCAGGGGAAGTACCAGTTCACGGCGAGCAGTACTTC. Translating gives CASTKAGEVPVHGEQYF.

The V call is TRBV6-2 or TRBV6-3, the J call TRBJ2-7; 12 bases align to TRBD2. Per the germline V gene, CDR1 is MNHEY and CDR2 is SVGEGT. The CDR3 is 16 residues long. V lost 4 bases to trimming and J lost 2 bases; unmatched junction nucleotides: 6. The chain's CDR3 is CASSSPRTSGTYEQYF. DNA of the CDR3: TGTGCCAGCAGTTCCCCCCGGACTAGCGGGACCTACGAGCAGTACTTC.

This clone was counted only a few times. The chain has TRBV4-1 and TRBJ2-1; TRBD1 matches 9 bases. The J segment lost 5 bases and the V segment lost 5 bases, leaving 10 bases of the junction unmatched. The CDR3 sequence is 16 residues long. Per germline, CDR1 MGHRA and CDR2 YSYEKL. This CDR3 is CASSARGTGNNNEQFF. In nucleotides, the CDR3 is TGCGCCAGCAGCGCACGTGGGACAGGGAACAACAATGAGCAGTTCTTC.

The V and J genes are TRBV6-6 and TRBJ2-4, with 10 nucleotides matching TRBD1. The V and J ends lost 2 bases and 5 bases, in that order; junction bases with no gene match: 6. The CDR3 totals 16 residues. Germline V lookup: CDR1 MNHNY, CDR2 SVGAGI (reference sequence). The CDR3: CASSYKPGTGENIQYF. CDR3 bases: TGTGCCAGCAGTTACAAGCCTGGGACAGGGGAAAACATTCAGTACTTC.

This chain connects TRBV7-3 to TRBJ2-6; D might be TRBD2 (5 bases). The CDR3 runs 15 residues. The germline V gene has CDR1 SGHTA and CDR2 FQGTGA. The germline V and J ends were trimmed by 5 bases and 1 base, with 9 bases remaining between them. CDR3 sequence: CASSPRGSGANVLTF. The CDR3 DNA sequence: TGTGCCAGCAGCCCCCGCGGGTCTGGGGCCAACGTCCTGACTTTC.

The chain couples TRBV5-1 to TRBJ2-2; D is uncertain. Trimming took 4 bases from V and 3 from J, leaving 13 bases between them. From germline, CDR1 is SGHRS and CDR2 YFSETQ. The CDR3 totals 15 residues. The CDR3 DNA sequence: TGCGCCAGCAGCCCTGGGCAGCCTCACACCGGGGAGCTGTTTTTT. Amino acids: CASSPGQPHTGELFF.

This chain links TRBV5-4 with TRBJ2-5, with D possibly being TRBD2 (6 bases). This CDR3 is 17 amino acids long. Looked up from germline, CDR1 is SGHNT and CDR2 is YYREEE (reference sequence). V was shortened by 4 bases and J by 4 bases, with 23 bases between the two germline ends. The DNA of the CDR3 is TGTGCCAGCAGCCCCGGGGGTCCAGGAAGAGGGGCAGAGACCCAGTACTTC. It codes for CASSPGGPGRGAETQYF.

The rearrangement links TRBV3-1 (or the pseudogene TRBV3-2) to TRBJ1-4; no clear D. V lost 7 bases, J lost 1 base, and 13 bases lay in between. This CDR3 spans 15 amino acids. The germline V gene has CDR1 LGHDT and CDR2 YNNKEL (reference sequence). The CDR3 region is CASTREARTNEKLFF. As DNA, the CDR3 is TGTGCCAGCACCCGGGAGGCGCGAACTAATGAAAAACTGTTTTTT.

CDR3 coding DNA: TGTGCCAGCTCACCGTACCGCGGACAGGGAGAAAAACTGTTTTTT. As protein: CASSPYRGQGEKLFF. This sequence joins TRBV18 and TRBJ1-4, with TRBD1 identical over 8 bases. The ends lost 3 bases at V and 8 bases at J; junction bases unmatched: 8. Germline V gives CDR1 KGHSH, CDR2 LQKENI. CDR3 length: 15 residues.

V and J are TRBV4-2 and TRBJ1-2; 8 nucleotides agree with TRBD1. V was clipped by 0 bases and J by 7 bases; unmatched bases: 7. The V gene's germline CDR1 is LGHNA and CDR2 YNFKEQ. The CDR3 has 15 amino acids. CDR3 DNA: TGTGCCAGCAGCCAAGATACGGGACAGGAGTTTGGCTACACCTTC. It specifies CASSQDTGQEFGYTF.

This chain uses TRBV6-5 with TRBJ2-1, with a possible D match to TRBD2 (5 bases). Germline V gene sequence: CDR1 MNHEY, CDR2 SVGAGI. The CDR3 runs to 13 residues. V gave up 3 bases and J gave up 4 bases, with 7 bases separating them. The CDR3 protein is CASSYEGYNEQFF. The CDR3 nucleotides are TGTGCCAGCAGTTATGAGGGTTACAATGAGCAGTTCTTC.

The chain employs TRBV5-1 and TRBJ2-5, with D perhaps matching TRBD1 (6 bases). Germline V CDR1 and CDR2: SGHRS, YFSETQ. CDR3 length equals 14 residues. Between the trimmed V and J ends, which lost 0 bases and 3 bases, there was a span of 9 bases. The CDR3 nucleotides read TGCGCCAGCAGCTTGGCCGCAGGGGAAGAGACCCAGTACTTC. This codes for CASSLAAGEETQYF.

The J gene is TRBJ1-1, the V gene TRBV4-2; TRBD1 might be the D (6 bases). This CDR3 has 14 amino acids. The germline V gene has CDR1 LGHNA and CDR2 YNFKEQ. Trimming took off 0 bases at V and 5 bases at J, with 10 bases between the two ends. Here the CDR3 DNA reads TGTGCCAGCAGCCAAGAACAGGGACTAACTGAAGCTTTCTTT. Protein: CASSQEQGLTEAFF.

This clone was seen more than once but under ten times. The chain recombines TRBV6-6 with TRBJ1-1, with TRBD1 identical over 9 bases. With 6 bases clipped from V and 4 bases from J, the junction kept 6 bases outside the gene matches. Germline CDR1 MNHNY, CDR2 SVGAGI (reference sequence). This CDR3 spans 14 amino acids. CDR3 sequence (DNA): TGTGCCAGCAGACAACAGGGGGCGGTCACTGAAGCTTTCTTT. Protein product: CASRQQGAVTEAFF.